This passage covers 18 T cell receptor beta chains from one sample sequenced in a study of tissue T cells after allogeneic stem cell transplantation. Method: immunoSEQ multiplex PCR; TCRdb's copy keeps in-frame clones and lacks some. This sample yields approximately 2,300 clones, of which approximately 60% are seen a single time; about 67% belongs to the top ten. Noted time point: mouse harvest day 7 after allogeneic transplant. Tail vein injection delivered 10^7 T-cell-depleted bone marrow cells and 10^6 splenic CD5+ T cells. Sequencing used spleen. All receptors derive from a female BALB/c mouse given C57BL/6 T cells with graft-versus-host disease after an allogeneic hematopoietic cell transplant.

As regards this clone: The genes are named according to mouse. The read stops 1 residue short of the end of the CDR3; the missing end is completed from the germline J gene. The V call is TRBV5, the J call TRBJ2-4; a possible D gene is TRBD1 (5 bases). Trimming pared 1 base from V and 2 bases from J, leaving 13 bases between. Germline V lookup: CDR1 LGHNA, CDR2 YNLKQL (reference sequence). The CDR3 covers 16 residues. Partial CDR3 DNA: TGTGCCAGCAGCCAAGGCCTCCTGGACAATCAAAACACCTTGTAC. Residues: CASSQGLLDNQNTLY. The full CDR3 protein is CASSQGLLDNQNTLYF.

In regard to this clone: The genes and germline here are from mouse. The CDR3 is cut off 1 residue early in the read; its end comes from the germline J gene. The rearrangement joins TRBV26 to TRBJ1-1; D might be TRBD1 (5 bases). Germline loops: CDR1 KGHPV, CDR2 FQNQEV (reference sequence). The CDR3 has 16 residues. Trimming took off 1 base at V and 0 bases at J, with 12 bases between the two ends. Incomplete CDR3 DNA: TGTGCCAGCAGTCTGTTCCCGACAGATGCAAACACAGAAGTCTTC. This sequence encodes CASSLFPTDANTEVF. The entire CDR3 protein is CASSLFPTDANTEVFF.

About this clone itself: Gene labels here are mouse ones. The DNA ends 1 residue before the CDR3 does, and the rest of the CDR3 is filled in from the germline J gene. The J gene is TRBJ2-1, the V gene TRBV5, with 7 bases matching TRBD1. This CDR3 region has 15 residues. The V gene's germline CDR1 is LGHNA and CDR2 YNLKQL (reference sequence). Trimming took 4 bases from V and 0 from J; bases not matched to a gene: 3. CDR3 DNA (partial): TGTGCCAGCAGCCGCGGGACAGTTAACTATGCTGAGCAGTTC. Protein product: CASSRGTVNYAEQF. The whole CDR3 protein is CASSRGTVNYAEQFF.

Regarding this clone: Mouse gene names and germline throughout. The CDR3 end is not reached by the read, which stops 1 residue before it; the germline J gene fills it in. The J gene is TRBJ1-1, the V gene TRBV19; TRBD1 agrees at 8 bases. V lost 5 bases, J lost 1 base, and 1 base stayed unmatched. CDR1 FNHDT and CDR2 SITEND come from the germline V gene (reference sequence). The CDR3 runs to 13 residues. The sequenced CDR3 bases are TGTGCCAGCAGGACAGGGGTGAACACAGAAGTCTTC. This translates into CASRTGVNTEVF. The full CDR3 protein reads CASRTGVNTEVFF.

As for this clone: The gene names here belong to mouse. The DNA ends 1 residue before the CDR3 does, and the rest of the CDR3 is filled in from the germline J gene. The J gene is TRBJ2-4, the V gene TRBV26, with D uncertain. Between the trimmed V and J ends, which lost 6 bases and 7 bases, there was a span of 11 bases. The CDR3 covers 12 residues. Looked up from germline, CDR1 is KGHPV and CDR2 is FQNQEV (reference sequence). The CDR3 reads CASRRRQDTLYF. The covered CDR3 bases are TGTGCCAGCAGACGACGGCAGGACACCTTGTAC.

A word on this clone: Genes here carry mouse names. The read terminates 1 residue ahead of where the CDR3 ends, so the germline J gene completes it. The chain carries TRBV3 and TRBJ1-1; 8 nucleotides match TRBD1. The length of the CDR3 is 15 residues. J was trimmed by 1 base and V by 2 bases; bases with no gene match: 3. Germline-derived CDR1 and CDR2 are SNHLY and FYNGKV (reference sequence). CDR3 in amino acids: CASSLYRGTNTEVFF. Incomplete CDR3 DNA: TGTGCCAGCAGCTTATACAGGGGGACGAACACAGAAGTCTTC.

Comments on this clone: The germline and genes are mouse ones. The read comes to an end 1 residue before the CDR3 does, leaving the germline J gene to fill in the end. The chain joins TRBV20 to TRBJ2-1; D tentatively fits TRBD1 or TRBD2 (6 bases each). CDR3 size: 13 residues. The germline V and J ends were trimmed by 1 base and 4 bases, with 8 bases remaining between them. Germline assignment: CDR1 GFQATS and CDR2 STVNSAI. This CDR3 is CGARGGGYAEQFF. The CDR3 bases that were read are TGTGGTGCTAGGGGAGGGGGGTATGCTGAGCAGTTC.

As to this clone: Mouse germline and gene names are used. Read coverage stops 1 residue before the CDR3 terminus; the germline J gene supplies the remainder. The J gene is TRBJ2-2, the V gene TRBV16; the D is unclear. V gave up 0 bases and J gave up 2 bases, with 4 bases separating them. The germline V gene has CDR1 SGHSA and CDR2 FRNQAP. This CDR3 region has 14 residues. The CDR3 is CASSLDPNTGQLYF. The sequenced part of the CDR3 DNA is TGTGCAAGCAGCTTAGATCCCAACACCGGGCAGCTCTAC.

A word on this clone: Gene names and germline refer to mouse. Read data end 1 residue before the CDR3 end; the end is taken from the germline J gene. The J gene is TRBJ2-4, the V gene TRBV15, with D maybe TRBD2 (6 bases). This CDR3 has 13 residues. The V gene lost 2 bases and the J gene lost 8 bases, with 11 bases spanning the gap. Germline CDR1 and CDR2: SGHND and FRSKSL. The DNA read from the CDR3 is TGTGCCAGCAGTTTACTGGGGCGAAGCACCTTGTAC. This translates into CASSLLGRSTLY. In full, the CDR3 is CASSLLGRSTLYF. Supplemented by reference TRBV15 and TRBJ2-4, the full variable domain reads DAGVTQTPRHEVAEKGQTIILKCEPVSGHNDLFWYRQTKIQGLELLSYFRSKSLMEDGGAFKDRFKAEMLNSSFSTLKIQPTEPKDSAVYLCASSLLGRSTLYFGAGTRLSVL.

In regard to this clone: Each gene name is a mouse one. The observed sequence ends 1 residue before the CDR3 terminus, with the missing tail filled in from the germline J gene. The chain recombines TRBV13-3 with TRBJ1-1, with D tentatively TRBD1 (5 bases). Germline V gives CDR1 NNHDY, CDR2 SYVADS. This CDR3 region has 15 residues. V was pared by 0 bases and J by 1 base, with 10 bases between. The CDR3: CASSDAGQGNTEVFF. CDR3 DNA (partial): TGTGCCAGCAGTGATGCGGGGCAGGGGAACACAGAAGTCTTC.

To note about this clone: Gene and germline names: mouse. CDR3 region: CASSVSNNQAPLF. The CDR3 bases that were read are TGTGCCAGCAGTGTCTCTAACAACCAGGCTCCGCTT. The J gene is TRBJ1-5, the V gene TRBV26; D remains ambiguous. The CDR3 end falls 1 residue outside the read, so it is completed with the germline J gene. The germline V and J ends were trimmed by 5 bases and 0 bases, with 5 bases remaining between them. Germline CDR1 is KGHPV and CDR2 is FQNQEV (reference sequence). The CDR3 totals 13 residues.

Points on this clone: The gene names given are mouse names. CDR3 region: CASSPGSQNTLYF. The sequenced part of the CDR3 DNA is TGTGCCAGCAGCCCGGGGAGTCAAAACACCTTGTAC. This sequence joins TRBV15 and TRBJ2-4; D ambiguous. Sequencing ends 1 residue short of the CDR3 end; the germline J gene provides the rest. Trimming removed 6 bases from V and 0 bases from J, with 7 bases in between. Germline CDR1 and CDR2: SGHND and FRSKSL. This CDR3 has 13 amino acids.

This clone occurred a few times. Gene names and germline refer to mouse. Incomplete CDR3 DNA: TGTGCCTGGAGTCTAATTGGGGGGGAGAACTATGCTGAGCAGTTC. Residues: CAWSLIGGENYAEQF. The whole CDR3 reads CAWSLIGGENYAEQFF. The chain recombines TRBV31 with TRBJ2-1; 8 bases map to TRBD2. The DNA ends 1 residue before the CDR3 does, and the rest of the CDR3 is filled in from the germline J gene. The CDR3 spans 16 residues. J gave up 1 base and V 0 bases, and 5 bases lay outside the gene matches. The germline gives CDR1 GKSSPN, CDR2 SITVG.

In regard to this clone: Gene labels here are mouse ones. The read stops 1 residue short of the end of the CDR3; the missing end is completed from the germline J gene. The V gene is TRBV31, the J gene TRBJ2-2; possible D gene TRBD1, 6 bases. The V and J ends lost 1 base and 0 bases respectively, with 18 bases between them. The length of the CDR3 is 18 residues. CDR1 and CDR2 from the germline V gene are GKSSPN and SITVG. CDR3 DNA, as far as it was read: TGTGCCTGGAGTCGGGAGCGGCCGGACAGAGCAAACACCGGGCAGCTCTAC. It is translated as CAWSRERPDRANTGQLY. In full, the CDR3 reads CAWSRERPDRANTGQLYF.

With respect to this clone: Genes and germline come from the mouse. From the germline J gene comes the end of the CDR3, since the read stops 1 residue before it. The J gene is TRBJ1-3, the V gene TRBV3, with D unresolved. V shed 3 bases and J shed 1 base, with 7 bases lying between them. Per the germline V gene, CDR1 is SNHLY and CDR2 is FYNGKV (reference sequence). The CDR3 consists of 14 residues. The part of the CDR3 DNA that was read is TGTGCCAGCAGCTTGAGACAATCTGGAAATACGCTCTAT. This sequence encodes CASSLRQSGNTLY. Given in full, the CDR3 is CASSLRQSGNTLYF.

Of note for this clone: Gene names and germline refer to mouse. Sequencing ends 1 residue short of the CDR3 end; the germline J gene provides the rest. The chain employs TRBV4 and TRBJ2-4, with unresolved D. Trimming pared 6 bases from V and 5 bases from J, leaving 6 bases between. Germline loops: CDR1 LGHDT, CDR2 YNNKQL (reference sequence). This CDR3 has 11 amino acids. The DNA read from the CDR3 is TGTGCCAGCAGGCTGGTAAACACCTTGTAC. Protein sequence: CASRLVNTLY. The CDR3, in full, reads CASRLVNTLYF.

A remark on this clone: The gene names here belong to mouse. The read falls 1 residue short of the CDR3 end, and the missing part is taken from the germline J gene. The chain uses TRBV13-2 and TRBJ2-7; either TRBD1 or TRBD2 may fit D (6 bases each). Trimming took off 3 bases at V and 0 bases at J, with 10 bases between the two ends. The CDR3 sequence is 14 residues long. The V gene's germline CDR1 is NNHNN and CDR2 SYGAGS (reference sequence). The CDR3 reads CASGVGGSSYEQYF. Partial CDR3 DNA: TGTGCCAGCGGTGTAGGGGGGAGCTCCTATGAACAGTAC.

Details on this clone: Any gene name here is a mouse gene name. The missing CDR3 end, 1 residue past where the read stops, is filled in from the germline J gene. The chain uses TRBV16 and TRBJ2-1; TRBD2 matches at 10 bases. The CDR3 runs to 14 residues. Germline loops: CDR1 SGHSA, CDR2 FRNQAP. V lost 3 bases, J lost 6 bases, and 2 bases stayed unmatched. The CDR3 sequence is CASSFDWGVAEQFF. Partial CDR3 DNA: TGTGCAAGCAGCTTTGACTGGGGGGTTGCTGAGCAGTTC.